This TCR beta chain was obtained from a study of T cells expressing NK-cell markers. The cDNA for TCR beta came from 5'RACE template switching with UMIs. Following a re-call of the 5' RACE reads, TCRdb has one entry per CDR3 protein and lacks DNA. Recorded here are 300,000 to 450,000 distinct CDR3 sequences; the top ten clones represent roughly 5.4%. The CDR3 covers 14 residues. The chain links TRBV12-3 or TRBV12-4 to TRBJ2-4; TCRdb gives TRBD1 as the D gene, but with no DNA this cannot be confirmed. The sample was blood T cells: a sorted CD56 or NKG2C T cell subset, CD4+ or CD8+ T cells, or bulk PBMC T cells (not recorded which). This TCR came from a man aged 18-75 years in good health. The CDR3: CASSKDSAKNIQYF.